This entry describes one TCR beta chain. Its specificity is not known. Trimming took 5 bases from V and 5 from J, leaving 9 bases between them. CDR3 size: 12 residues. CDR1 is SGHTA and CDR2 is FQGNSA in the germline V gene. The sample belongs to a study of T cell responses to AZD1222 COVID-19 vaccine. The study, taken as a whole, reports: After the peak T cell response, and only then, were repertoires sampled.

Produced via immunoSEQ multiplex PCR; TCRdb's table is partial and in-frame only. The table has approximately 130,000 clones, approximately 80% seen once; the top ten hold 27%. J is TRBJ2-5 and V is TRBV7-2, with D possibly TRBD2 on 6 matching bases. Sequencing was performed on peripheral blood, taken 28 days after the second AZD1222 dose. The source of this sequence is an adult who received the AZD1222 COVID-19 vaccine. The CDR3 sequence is CASSPGVETQYF. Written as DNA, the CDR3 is TGTGCCAGCAGCCCGGGGGTGGAGACCCAGTACTTC.